A single sample gave rise to the 9 T cell receptor beta chains below, sequenced in a study of post-analysis software for immune sequencing data. Their antigens are not known. The TCR beta cDNA libraries contained unique molecular identifiers. TCRdb ran MiXCR on the PCR reads and lists one entry per CDR3 protein. The sample contains about 540,000 distinct CDR3 sequences, approximately 31% of which appear only once. Whole-study results and caveats: There were roughly 5 TRBV segments more frequent in patients than controls, and TRBV5-6, TRBV5-1 and TRBV20-1 were among them.

Sequenced input: blood. Every receptor here comes from a girl aged 2 to 17 with multiple sclerosis.

This clonotype was seen more than once but under ten times. The chain is built from TRBV7-3 and TRBJ2-3, with 11 nucleotides matching TRBD2. The CDR3 length is 16 residues. From germline, CDR1 is SGHTA and CDR2 FQGTGA. J was trimmed by 5 bases and V by 4 bases; bases with no gene match: 8. CDR3 region: CASSSLAGGQGDTQYF. The CDR3 DNA sequence: TGTGCCAGCAGCTCCCTAGCGGGGGGCCAAGGAGATACGCAGTATTTT.

A single count supports this clonotype. The chain combines TRBV4-1 with TRBJ2-5; 11 nucleotides align to TRBD2. The J segment lost 1 base and the V segment lost 4 bases, leaving 5 bases of the junction unmatched. Germline CDR1 MGHRA, CDR2 YSYEKL. This CDR3 comprises 16 residues. The CDR3, as DNA: TGCGCCAGCAGCCTTAGCGGGGGGGGGCCCCAAGAGACCCAGTACTTC. It codes for CASSLSGGGPQETQYF.

A remark on this clonotype: A clone one base away is much larger, so this may be a read error. The chain recombines TRBV20-1 with TRBJ2-3, with TRBD2 matching over 8 bases. J was trimmed by 0 bases and V by 8 bases; bases with no gene match: 13. The CDR3 totals 16 residues. Per germline, CDR1 DFQATT and CDR2 SNEGSKA (reference sequence). As DNA, the CDR3 is TGCAGTACTCCCGGGCTAGCGGGTTCTAGCACAGATACGCAGTATTTT. Translating it yields CSTPGLAGSSTDTQYF.

The rearrangement uses TRBV20-1 and TRBJ2-5; TRBD2 agrees at 11 bases. Germline loops: CDR1 DFQATT, CDR2 SNEGSKA (reference sequence). The V segment lost 6 bases and the J segment 4 bases; nucleotides outside the gene matches: 10. The CDR3 is 15 amino acids. This CDR3 is CSADPGLADLETQYF. CDR3 nucleotides: TGCAGTGCGGACCCGGGACTAGCGGATTTAGAGACCCAGTACTTC.

This clonotype was detected only once. A read error may account for a junction end that differs from germline. The J gene is TRBJ1-2, the V gene TRBV6-2 or TRBV6-3; no reliable D call. The V gene's germline CDR1 is MNHEY and CDR2 SVGEGT. The CDR3 covers 17 residues. The CDR3 bases are TGTGCCAGCAGTTACGATGGGCCCACAGCCCTAAACTATGACTACACCTTC. Translation gives CASSYDGPTALNYDYTF.

At least ten counts were recorded for this clonotype. The chain employs TRBV3-1 and TRBJ1-2, with D tentatively TRBD1 (6 bases). The CDR3 is 14 amino acids. The V gene's germline CDR1 is LGHDT and CDR2 YNNKEL (reference sequence). Between the trimmed V and J ends, which lost 4 bases and 6 bases, there was a span of 15 bases. The CDR3 here is CASSPLGQKDGYTF. CDR3 DNA sequence: TGTGCCAGCAGCCCCCTCGGACAGAAAGATGGCTACACCTTC. The whole variable domain, remainder taken from reference TRBV3-1 and TRBJ1-2, is DTAVSQTPKYLVTQMGNDKSIKCEQNLGHDTMYWYKQDSKKFLKIMFSYNNKELIINETVPNRFSPKSPDKAHLNLHINSLELGDSAVYFCASSPLGQKDGYTFGSGTRLTVV.

This chain joins TRBV6-5 and TRBJ1-2; D is unclear. This CDR3 contains 14 residues. V lost 0 bases to trimming and J lost 5 bases, with 10 bases between them. Germline assignment: CDR1 MNHEY and CDR2 SVGAGI. The CDR3 nucleotides read TGTGCCAGCAGTTACTCCGGGAGGGCATATGGCTACACCTTC. It is translated as CASSYSGRAYGYTF.

This clonotype was picked up one time. The chain recombines TRBV7-2 with TRBJ2-2; 8 bases agree with TRBD1. This CDR3 has 16 amino acids. J was trimmed by 5 bases and V by 4 bases; bases with no gene match: 9. Germline V lookup: CDR1 SGHTA, CDR2 FQGNSA. The CDR3 DNA sequence: TGTGCCAGCAGCTCCTACCAGGGGGCGCGTACCGGGGAGCTGTTTTTT. It encodes CASSSYQGARTGELFF.

The chain carries TRBV6-1 and TRBJ2-7; a weak D match, TRBD1 (5 bases). With 1 base removed from V and 7 bases from J, the gap between germline ends came to 23 bases. CDR1 MNHNS and CDR2 SASEGT come from the germline V gene. The CDR3 runs to 17 residues. The CDR3: CASSEGRVTATSWEQYF. The CDR3 DNA reads TGTGCCAGCAGTGAAGGAAGGGTGACAGCCACTTCTTGGGAGCAGTACTTC.